The T cell receptor (beta chain) under discussion was sequenced for a study of blood T cell repertoires in COVID-19. At the level of the study: Acute and convalescent COVID-19 specimens originated in the United States, Italy and Spain. T cells, B-cell-depleted T cells, or PBMCs supplied cDNA or gDNA.

Trimming removed 1 base from V and 4 bases from J; junction bases left unmatched: 5. Germline loops: CDR1 SQVTM, CDR2 ANQGSEA. This CDR3 is built from 15 residues. In the original processing: Reference gene primers were amplified, and this amplification served to estimate nucleated cell counts. Assay used: immunoSEQ multiplex PCR; TCRdb lists only in-frame clones, some missing. The V and J calls and clone size are taken from that table; D and trimming were inferred from the DNA. This table has 15,000 to 17,000 clones, about 80% appearing once. The gene calls are TRBV29-1 and TRBJ1-2; 11 nucleotides agree with TRBD1. The specimen was peripheral blood. The receptor was derived from a man aged 70 or older with active or convalescent COVID-19. CDR3 in amino acids: CSVEGTGGFGYGYTF. CDR3 DNA sequence: TGCAGCGTTGAAGGGACAGGGGGCTTTGGCTATGGCTACACCTTC.